The rows below give T cell receptor beta chains drawn from one sample of a study of blood T cells in healthy people across ages. TCRdb reprocessed the 5' RACE reads with MiXCR, giving one entry per CDR3 protein. The sample consists of some 370,000 distinct CDR3 sequences, more than 45% of them appearing once. The specimen sequenced was blood. The receptor set was obtained from a man aged 55 to 70 in good health. The CDR3 runs from the conserved cysteine through the conserved F or W. Size is omitted from some rows. Given values are once, few, many or a class for expanded clones.

clone_size	v_call	j_call	cdr3_aa
NA	TRBV19	TRBJ1-1	CASSINPVLNTEAFF
NA	TRBV28	TRBJ2-1	CASSFDRYNEQFF
few	TRBV5-1	TRBJ1-2	CASSADRPHYGYTF
few	TRBV7-9	TRBJ2-3	CASSLAPVDSQYF
NA	TRBV9	TRBJ2-3	CASSVLPGLAGADTQYF
NA	TRBV6-5	TRBJ1-1	CASSYSTWAGNTEAFF
NA	TRBV6-1	TRBJ1-5	CASSPSFNQPQHF
NA	TRBV6-2/TRBV6-3	TRBJ2-1	CASRGQSGRAVNEQFF
NA	TRBV20-1	NA	CSARGLAGGLSSYNEQYF
once	TRBV6-2/TRBV6-3	NA	CASSYGTAGKNIQYF
NA	TRBV9	TRBJ2-1	CASSAAGQGYNEQFF
many	TRBV30	TRBJ2-1	CACGTGGGGDEQFF
NA	TRBV7-2	TRBJ2-1	CASGHQRGTAGEQFF
few	TRBV6-2/TRBV6-3	TRBJ1-2	CAIPSLGGRSWVDGYTF
NA	TRBV5-6	TRBJ2-5	CASSFTGLYQETQYF
NA	TRBV29-1	TRBJ2-7	CSVESASGSREQYF
NA	TRBV14	TRBJ2-5	CASSPRGQAYQETQYF
NA	TRBV12-3/TRBV12-4	TRBJ2-1	CASSPPNEQFF
NA	TRBV7-2	TRBJ2-7	CASSLIRASGRNEQYF
many	TRBV20-1	TRBJ2-5	CSGGPIATTQYF
NA	TRBV10-3	TRBJ2-3	CAIRARTDTQYF
few	TRBV27	TRBJ1-2	CASSLSMEGAWYGYTF
many	TRBV6-1	TRBJ2-7	CASTQSPQYEQYF
NA	TRBV4-2	TRBJ1-5	CASSQETYNQPQHF
many	TRBV7-2	TRBJ2-1	CASSLGRLAEYNEQFF
NA	TRBV20-1	TRBJ2-7	CSARDYATLLSYNEQYF
few	TRBV29-1	NA	CSVKESLRQGPYEQYF
NA	TRBV27	TRBJ2-7	CASSLLGSYNEQYF
once	TRBV4-1	TRBJ2-5	CASSQSSGGYQETQYF
NA	TRBV6-5	TRBJ2-5	CASSSRVPGYAGEVQETQYF
NA	TRBV6-2/TRBV6-3	TRBJ2-6	CASRPGQSGANVLTF
few	TRBV5-1	TRBJ2-5	CASSLQPSETQYF
few	TRBV20-1	TRBJ2-5	CSATRDGWTQETQYF
NA	TRBV27	TRBJ2-5	CASSLTGQQETQYF
few	TRBV27	TRBJ2-3	CASSAISGRRGTDTQYF
NA	TRBV20-1	TRBJ1-2	CSAPKGAPIYGYTF
NA	TRBV6-5	NA	CASSYSGSLGHEQYF
NA	TRBV27	TRBJ1-5	CASRGTSLGNQPQHF
NA	TRBV6-5	TRBJ2-7	CASSFRDRGLGYEQYF
NA	TRBV4-2	TRBJ1-2	CASSQAFNYGYTF
NA	TRBV2	TRBJ1-6	CASSGRDTYSPLHF
few	TRBV20-1	TRBJ1-2	CSARDPGTVYGYTF
NA	TRBV7-6	TRBJ1-2	CASSLAEDYGYTF
NA	TRBV20-1	TRBJ2-2	CSVTSGSNTGELFF
few	TRBV27	TRBJ2-7	CASSAPGVYEQYF
NA	TRBV6-6	TRBJ2-1	CASRLYEGLLNEQFF
NA	TRBV3-1	TRBJ2-7	CASSQYLRTGLAGEQYF
NA	TRBV4-3	TRBJ1-2	CASSQDRVRAGCGYTF
NA	TRBV20-1	TRBJ1-1	CSASRDRGPAVNTEAFF
NA	TRBV11-2	NA	CASSLEASPLYEQYF
many	TRBV15	TRBJ2-7	CATSRDRATGEQYF
few	TRBV20-1	TRBJ2-7	CSARDITSYEQYF
NA	TRBV6-2/TRBV6-3	TRBJ2-7	CASSLAGANYEQYF
NA	TRBV6-6	TRBJ2-3	CASTRTEDTQYF
few	TRBV2	TRBJ2-5	CASRLLAGGNVETQYF
NA	TRBV29-1	TRBJ2-5	CSGDRGPLQTQYF
NA	TRBV13	TRBJ2-3	CASSPSGVDTQYF
NA	TRBV6-6	TRBJ1-6	CASRRTGPYNSPLHF
NA	TRBV12-3/TRBV12-4	TRBJ2-7	CASSQYVSQASSYEQYF
few	TRBV13	TRBJ2-5	CASKERAYQETQYF